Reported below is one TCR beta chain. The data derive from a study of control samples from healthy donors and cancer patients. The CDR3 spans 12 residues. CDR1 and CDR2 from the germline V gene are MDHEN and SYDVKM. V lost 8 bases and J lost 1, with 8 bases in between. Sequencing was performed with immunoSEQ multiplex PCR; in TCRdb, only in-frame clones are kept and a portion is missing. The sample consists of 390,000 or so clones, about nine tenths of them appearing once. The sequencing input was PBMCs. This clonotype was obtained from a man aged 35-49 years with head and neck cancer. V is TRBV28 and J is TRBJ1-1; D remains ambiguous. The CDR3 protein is CASLSGNTEAFF. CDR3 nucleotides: TGTGCCAGCCTTTCGGGGAACACTGAAGCTTTCTTT.